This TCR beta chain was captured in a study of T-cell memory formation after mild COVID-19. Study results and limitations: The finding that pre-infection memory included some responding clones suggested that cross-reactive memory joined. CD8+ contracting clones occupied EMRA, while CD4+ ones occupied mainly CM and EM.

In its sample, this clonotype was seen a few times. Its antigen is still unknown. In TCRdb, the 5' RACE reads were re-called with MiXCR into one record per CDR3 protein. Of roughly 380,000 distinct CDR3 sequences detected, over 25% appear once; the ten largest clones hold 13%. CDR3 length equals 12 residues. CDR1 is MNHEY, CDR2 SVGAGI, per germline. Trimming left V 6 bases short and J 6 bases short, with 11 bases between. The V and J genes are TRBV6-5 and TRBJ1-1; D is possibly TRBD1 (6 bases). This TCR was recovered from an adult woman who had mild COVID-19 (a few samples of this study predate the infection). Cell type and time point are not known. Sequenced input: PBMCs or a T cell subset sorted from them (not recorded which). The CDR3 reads CASSPGVPEAFF. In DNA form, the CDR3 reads TGTGCCAGCAGCCCAGGGGTACCTGAAGCTTTCTTT.